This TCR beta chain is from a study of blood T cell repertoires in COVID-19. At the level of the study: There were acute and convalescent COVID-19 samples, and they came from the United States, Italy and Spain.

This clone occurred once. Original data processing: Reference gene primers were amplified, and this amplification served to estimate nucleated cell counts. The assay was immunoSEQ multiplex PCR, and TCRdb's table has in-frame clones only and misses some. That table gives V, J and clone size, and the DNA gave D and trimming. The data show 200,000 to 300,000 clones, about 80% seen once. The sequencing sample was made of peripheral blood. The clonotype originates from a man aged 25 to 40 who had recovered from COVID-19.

The CDR3 bases are TGTGCCAGCAGCTCAGCGGGGGGCGCGGCAGATACGCAGTATTTT. Translated, it gives CASSSAGGAADTQYF. This chain connects TRBV11-3 to TRBJ2-3; 9 bases align to TRBD2. The V segment lost 4 bases and the J segment 4 bases; nucleotides outside the gene matches: 6. CDR1 and CDR2 from the germline V gene are SGHNT and YENEEA. The CDR3 consists of 15 residues.